This T cell receptor beta chain was captured in a study of monozygotic twins with inflammatory bowel disease. CDR1 and CDR2 (germline): DFQATT, SNEGSKA (reference sequence). This CDR3 region has 12 residues. TCRdb reanalyzed the 5' RACE reads, giving one entry per CDR3 protein sequence and no DNA. This listing includes some 90,000 distinct CDR3 sequences. Total RNA from whole blood was isolated with no T cell sorting. General observations from the study: Diversity of TCRbeta measured by inverse Simpson was lower in IBD patients than in healthy co-twins. Distinct T cell subtypes could not be told apart.

Of note for this clonotype: What it binds is not known.

This clonotype originated in a human donor with ulcerative colitis or Crohn's disease, or a healthy co-twin of an affected twin (not recorded which). The chain carries TRBV20-1 and TRBJ2-1; TCRdb indicates TRBD1, and absent DNA this call remains unverified. Sequencing was performed on blood. The CDR3 is CSANRGNNEQFF.